The TCR beta chain described here comes from a study of T cells in localized non-small cell lung cancer (TCRdb year 2020). Looking at the study overall: The study examined T cell repertoires in approximately 240 patients with early-stage NSCLC and compared tumors with uninvolved tumor-adjacent lungs. The cohort comprised 236 treatment-naïve NSCLC patients with resected, localized lung tumors. Of the NSCLC patients, 129 were male and approximately 97 were female, and the mean age was approximately 64 years.

Points the paper makes about the study in general: A median of about 61 of the top 100 tumor clones turned up in the paired uninvolved adjacent lung, and fewer than 35 of those clones also ranked among the top 100 of that same adjacent lung. Higher T cell density in blood was associated with longer overall survival, whereas higher clonality in adjacent lung was associated with shorter survival. Multi-region tumor sequencing was not performed, so intratumor heterogeneity could not be excluded. Since the design was exploratory, TCR variables were selected using unadjusted p-values with no false-discovery rate correction. Uninvolved tumor-adjacent lung showed the highest T cell clonality, higher than tumor, which suggests more focused antigenic responses in the uninvolved tumor-adjacent lung.

Per the germline V gene (reference sequence), MNHEY is the CDR1 and SMNVEV is the CDR2. Including cysteine and phenylalanine, the CDR3 has 15 amino acids. Only CDR3 DNA is held: 45 bases, read in frame from base 1. Trimming accounts for 5 bases at V and 5 bases at J, while the number of junction bases matched to no gene is 9. Concerning this clone itself: This clone's antigen is unknown. One base away there is no much larger clone; base qualities are not given.

The immunoSEQ Assay was used to sequence TCR beta CDR3 regions from DNA. The authors' analysis ran thus. T cell density was computed as TCR beta template counts normalized to usable DNA estimated by amplifying housekeeping genes. Using the preseqR package, richness was estimated by extrapolating to 120,000 templates for tissue samples and 400,000 templates for PBMC samples. Clonality was defined as one minus Pielou's evenness. To identify tissue-enriched TCRs, differential abundance testing was run on productive amino-acid clonotypes with a minimum total count of 5 and an alpha of 0.1. Repertoire overlap between compartments was quantified with the Jaccard Index and Morisita Overlap Index. GLIPH grouped TCR beta CDR3s together with public tetramer-defined viral CDR3s, and a viral motif had to include at least three viral sequences and also show V-gene enrichment. The table comes from immuneACCESS by way of TCRdb, which keeps in-frame sequences with V and J called. Part of the clones is missing from these tables; in studies checked, under half for an unresolved V gene and the rest for unknown reasons. The V and J calls and clone size were taken over from that table, and D and trimming were inferred from the DNA. A total of some 52,000 clones appear in this sample, 80% of them only once. The biggest ten clones account for roughly 4% of the sample.

At diagnosis, tumor, uninvolved tumor-adjacent lung and peripheral blood were collected and then preserved as a mix of FFPE and fresh-frozen material. Blood samples were analyzed as peripheral blood mononuclear cells for TCR repertoire profiling. Sequences were derived from PBMCs, sampled before any cancer treatment. The rearranged segments are TRBV27 and TRBJ2-5, with 9 junctional bases fitting TRBD1. The TCR sequence derives from a woman aged 35 to 69 with stage II lung adenocarcinoma. The CDR3 in this case is CASSGGQGGDETQYF. The nucleotides are TGTGCCAGCAGTGGGGGACAGGGCGGTGACGAGACCCAGTACTTC.